This T cell receptor beta chain is drawn from a study of T cell repertoires in cytomegalovirus infection. Study summary: Public TCR beta signatures provided an indication of both CMV infection and a matching HLA type.

One entry per CDR3 protein, called by TCRdb with MiXCR from the reads. The sample lists roughly 230,000 distinct CDR3 sequences, roughly 12% occurring once. The ends were cut back, 6 bases at V and 1 base at J, with 15 bases in the middle. The germline gives CDR1 KGHSH, CDR2 LQKENI. The CDR3 runs to 15 residues. This clonotype has a count of ten or more. The V call is TRBV18, the J call TRBJ1-1; possible D gene TRBD1, 6 bases. This TCR was sampled from a human donor in good health (CMV status not recorded). Some clones in this sample may be carry-over from other donors' samples. Sequenced: PBMCs. The CDR3 spells CASSFQQTGNTEAFF. The CDR3 nucleotides are TGTGCCAGCTCTTTTCAGCAGACAGGGAACACTGAAGCTTTCTTT.